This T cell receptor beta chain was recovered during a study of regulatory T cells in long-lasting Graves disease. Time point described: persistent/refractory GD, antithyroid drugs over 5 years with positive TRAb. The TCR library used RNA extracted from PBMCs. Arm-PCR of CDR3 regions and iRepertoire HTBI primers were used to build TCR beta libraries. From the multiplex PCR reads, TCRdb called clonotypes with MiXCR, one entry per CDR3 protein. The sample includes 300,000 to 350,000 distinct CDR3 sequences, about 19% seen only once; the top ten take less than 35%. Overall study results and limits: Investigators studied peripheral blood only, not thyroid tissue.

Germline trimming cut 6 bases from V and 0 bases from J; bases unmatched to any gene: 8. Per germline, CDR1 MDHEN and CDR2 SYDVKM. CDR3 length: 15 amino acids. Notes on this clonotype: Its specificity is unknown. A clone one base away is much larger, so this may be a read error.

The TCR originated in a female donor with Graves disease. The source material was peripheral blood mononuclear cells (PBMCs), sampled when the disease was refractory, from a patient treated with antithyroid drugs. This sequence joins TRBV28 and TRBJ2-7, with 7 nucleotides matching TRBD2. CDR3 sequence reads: CASRSAGRGSYEQYF. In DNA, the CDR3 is TGTGCCAGCAGGTCAGCAGGGAGGGGCTCCTACGAGCAGTACTTC.